This TCR beta chain was captured in a study of shared clonotypes between healthy human individuals. For this clone: What it recognizes is unknown.

Only Caucasian adults living in Nashville, Tennessee made up the donor group. The authors distributed each subset's genomic DNA evenly over several immunoSEQ plates. Data came from immunoSEQ multiplex PCR; TCRdb stores just in-frame clones and leaves some out. The data contain around 1.5 million clones, under 99% of them singletons. The study's findings and limits: Among the subsets, naive ones generally showed larger estimated richness than memory ones.

The germline CDR1 and CDR2 sequences are GTSNPN and SVGIG (reference sequence). V lost 2 bases, J lost 6 bases, and 10 bases stayed unmatched. CDR3 length equals 15 residues. The sequenced material came from naive CD4+ T cells sorted from blood. Subset described: CD45RA+ positively selected. The gene calls are TRBV30 and TRBJ2-1, with 7 bases matching TRBD2. The receptor's source is a man in his thirties or forties in good health. CDR3 region: CAWSPWGGLFNEQFF. DNA for the CDR3: TGTGCCTGGAGTCCCTGGGGGGGGTTATTCAATGAGCAGTTCTTC.